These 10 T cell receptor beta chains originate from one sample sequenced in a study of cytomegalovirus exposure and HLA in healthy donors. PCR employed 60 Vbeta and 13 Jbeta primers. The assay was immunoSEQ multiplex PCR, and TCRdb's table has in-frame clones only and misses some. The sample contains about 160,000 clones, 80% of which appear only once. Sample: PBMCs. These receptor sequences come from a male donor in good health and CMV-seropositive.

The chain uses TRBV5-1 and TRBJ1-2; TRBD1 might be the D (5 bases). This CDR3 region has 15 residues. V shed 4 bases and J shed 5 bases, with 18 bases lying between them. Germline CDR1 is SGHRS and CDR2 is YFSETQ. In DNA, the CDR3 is TGCGCCAGCAGCGTGATACAGAGCGGGGGATATGGCTACACCTTC. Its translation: CASSVIQSGGYGYTF.

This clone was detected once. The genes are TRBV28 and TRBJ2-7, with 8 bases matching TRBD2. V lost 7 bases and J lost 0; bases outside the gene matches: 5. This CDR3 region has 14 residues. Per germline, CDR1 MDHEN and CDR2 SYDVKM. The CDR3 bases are TGTGCCAGCACTGATAGCGGGACCTCCTACGAGCAGTACTTC. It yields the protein CASTDSGTSYEQYF.

CDR3 nucleotide sequence: TGTGCCAGCAGCGAACATCAGGGGTACTACCAAGAGACCCAGTACTTC. This gives the protein CASSEHQGYYQETQYF. The chain joins TRBV13 to TRBJ2-5; perhaps TRBD1 as D (6 bases). Germline values: CDR1 PRHDT, CDR2 FYEKMQ (reference sequence). The CDR3 has 16 residues. V shed 5 bases and J shed 0 bases, with 16 bases lying between them.

The chain's CDR3 is CASSMEGPTLSGNTIYF. The DNA for the CDR3 is TGTGCCAGTAGTATGGAGGGACCGACGCTCTCTGGAAACACCATATATTTT. The chain uses TRBV19 and TRBJ1-3; TRBD1 might be the D (5 bases). Trimming took 3 bases from V and 0 from J, leaving 15 bases between them. Germline V CDR1 and CDR2: LNHDA, SQIVND (reference sequence). The CDR3 sequence is 17 residues long.

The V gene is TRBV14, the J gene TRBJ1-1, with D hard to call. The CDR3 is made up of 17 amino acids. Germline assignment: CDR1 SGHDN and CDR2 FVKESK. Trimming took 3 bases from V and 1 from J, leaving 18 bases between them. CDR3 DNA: TGTGCCAGCAGCCAGGGAGGAAATTTGGGCGCGAACACTGAAGCTTTCTTT. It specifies CASSQGGNLGANTEAFF.

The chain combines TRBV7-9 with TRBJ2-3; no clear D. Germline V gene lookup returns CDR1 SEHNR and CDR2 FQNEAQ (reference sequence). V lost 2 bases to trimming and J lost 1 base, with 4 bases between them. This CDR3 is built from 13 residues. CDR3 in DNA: TGTGCCAGCAGCTTACCGGGCACAGATACGCAGTATTTT. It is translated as CASSLPGTDTQYF.

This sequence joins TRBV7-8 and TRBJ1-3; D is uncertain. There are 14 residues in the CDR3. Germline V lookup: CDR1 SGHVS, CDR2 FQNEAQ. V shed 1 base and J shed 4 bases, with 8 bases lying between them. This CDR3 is CASSLEEVGNTIYF. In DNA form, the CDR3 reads TGTGCCAGCAGCTTAGAAGAGGTGGGAAACACCATATATTTT.

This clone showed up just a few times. In nucleotides, the CDR3 is TGTGCCAGCAAGGGGTCCTTAAATGAAAAACTGTTTTTT. It is translated as CASKGSLNEKLFF. The V gene is TRBV2, the J gene TRBJ1-4, with D maybe TRBD1 (5 bases). The CDR3 has 13 residues. Per germline, CDR1 SNHLY and CDR2 FYNNEI. Trimming removed 7 bases at V and 5 bases at J, with 11 bases between.

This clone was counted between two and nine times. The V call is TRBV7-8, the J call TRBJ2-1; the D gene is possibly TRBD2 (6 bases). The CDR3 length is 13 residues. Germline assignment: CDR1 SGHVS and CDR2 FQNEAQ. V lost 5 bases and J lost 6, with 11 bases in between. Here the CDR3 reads CASSPGGPNEQFF. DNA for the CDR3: TGTGCCAGCAGCCCAGGAGGGCCCAATGAGCAGTTCTTC.

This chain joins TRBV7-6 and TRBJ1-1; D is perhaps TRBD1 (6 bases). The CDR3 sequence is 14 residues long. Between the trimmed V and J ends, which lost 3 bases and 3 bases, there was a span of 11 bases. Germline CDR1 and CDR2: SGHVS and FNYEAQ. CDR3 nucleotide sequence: TGTGCCAGCAGCTTGGTGGGGGGGCACACTGAAGCTTTCTTT. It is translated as CASSLVGGHTEAFF.